The rows below give T cell receptor beta chains drawn from one sample of a study of blood T cell repertoires in COVID-19. Produced via immunoSEQ multiplex PCR; TCRdb's table is partial and in-frame only. Seen here are around 170,000 clones, about nine tenths observed once, and the top ten hold under 30%. Specimen: peripheral blood. These receptor sequences come from a man in his fifties or sixties with acute or convalescent COVID-19. Both conserved end residues are part of each CDR3. Each record gives: V gene, J gene, clone size, D gene, CDR3 DNA, CDR3 protein. The D gene is left open where the match is weak. Expanded clones get a size class; other rows say once, few or many, or leave the size out.

>TRBV5-5|TRBJ1-6|-|TRBD1
TGTGCCAGCAGCCGTCCGGGACAGGGGATTTTGTCCCTCCACTTT
CASSRPGQGILSLHF
>TRBV19|TRBJ1-5|few|-
TGTGCCAGTAGTATAAGTGTGGCAGCGAATCAGCCCCAGCATTTT
CASSISVAANQPQHF
>TRBV19|TRBJ2-3|-|TRBD2
TGTGCCAGTAGTATCCGGACTAGCGGAACTCATAGGGATACGCAGTATTTT
CASSIRTSGTHRDTQYF
>TRBV15|TRBJ2-3|-|-
TGTGCCACCAGGGGGGGGACAACGGCCACAGATACGCAGTATTTT
CATRGGTTATDTQYF
>TRBV5-1|TRBJ2-3|-|-
TGCGCCAGCAGCGATGACGGGAGCACAGATACGCAGTATTTT
CASSDDGSTDTQYF
>TRBV6-5|TRBJ2-5|-|TRBD2
TGTGCCAGCAGTAAGACTAGCACGGAGACCCAGTACTTC
CASSKTSTETQYF
>TRBV30|TRBJ1-1|-|TRBD1
TGTGCCTGGAGTTACGGACAGGCCACTGAAGCTTTCTTT
CAWSYGQATEAFF
>TRBV10-1|TRBJ2-3|-|-
TGCGCCAGCAGTGAACTCGGGGGAAGCACAGATACGCAGTATTTT
CASSELGGSTDTQYF
>TRBV7-2|TRBJ1-2|-|-
TGTGCCAGCAGCTTAGACGGGTCATACTATGGCTACACCTTC
CASSLDGSYYGYTF
>TRBV28|TRBJ1-1|-|-
TGTGCCAGCAGTTATAGACAGGCCGAAGCTTTCTTT
CASSYRQAEAFF
>TRBV24-1|TRBJ1-2|-|-
TGTGCCACCAGTGATTCGAAAGGGGAAGGCTACACCTTC
CATSDSKGEGYTF
>TRBV7-3|TRBJ2-6|-|TRBD2
TGTGCCAGCAGCCCAGGACTAGCGGGTGACCTCTCTGGGGCCAACGTCCTGACTTTC
CASSPGLAGDLSGANVLTF
>TRBV19|TRBJ1-1|-|-
TGTGCCAGCCCGGGACGGGGGACTGAAGCTTTCTTT
CASPGRGTEAFF
>TRBV19|TRBJ2-5|-|TRBD2
TGTGCCAGTACTTCTAGCGGGACGGGTCTAGAGACCCAGTACTTC
CASTSSGTGLETQYF
>TRBV29-1|TRBJ1-2|-|-
TGCAGCGTTGTTTGGCGGGTCGATCGGGGCTACACCTTC
CSVVWRVDRGYTF
>TRBV29-1|TRBJ1-2|-|TRBD1
TGCAGCGTTGATGGGCCGGGACAGGGGGCGGAAGGCTACACCTTC
CSVDGPGQGAEGYTF
>TRBV6-5|TRBJ1-5|-|-
TGTGCCAGTTCTCCGTCCAGGGCGGACAATCAGCCCCAGCATTTT
CASSPSRADNQPQHF
>TRBV7-2|TRBJ1-2|-|TRBD1
TGTGCCAGCAGCTCCTTTGCCGACAGGGATTATGGCTACACCTTC
CASSSFADRDYGYTF
>TRBV12-3/TRBV12-4|TRBJ1-4|once|-
TGTGCCAGCAGTCTGGAGGGAGGTGAAAAACTGTTTTTT
CASSLEGGEKLFF
>TRBV5-1|TRBJ1-3|-|-
TGCGCCAGCAGCGGCGCATCAGGGACACGTGGAAACACCATATATTTT
CASSGASGTRGNTIYF
>TRBV19|TRBJ2-3|-|-
TGTGCCAGTAGGGGAAGGGGGTTAAGCACAGATACGCAGTATTTT
CASRGRGLSTDTQYF
>TRBV23-1|TRBJ1-5|-|TRBD1
TGCGCCAGCAGTCCGCAGGGGGCGGATAATCAGCCCCAGCATTTT
CASSPQGADNQPQHF
>TRBV10-3|TRBJ1-6|-|-
TGTGCCATCAGTGTTGGGCAGGATAATTCACCCCTCCACTTT
CAISVGQDNSPLHF
>TRBV5-1|TRBJ2-5|-|TRBD1
TGCGCCAGCAGCTCTATCGGACAGGGGGGTTGGGAGACCCAGTACTTC
CASSSIGQGGWETQYF
>TRBV5-1|TRBJ2-7|-|TRBD1
TGCGCCAGCAGCGTACAGGGGGCAATCTACGAGCAGTACTTC
CASSVQGAIYEQYF
>TRBV7-3|TRBJ1-5|-|-
TGTGCCAGCAGCTCCCCCGGGGGGGAGGTACGGCCCCAGCATTTT
CASSSPGGEVRPQHF
>TRBV18|TRBJ1-2|-|TRBD1
TGTGCCAGCTCACCTTTAGGGACAGGGGGCTTCATAGACTATGGCTACACCTTC
CASSPLGTGGFIDYGYTF
>TRBV19|TRBJ2-7|-|-
TGTGCCAGTAGTATAGACAGAAACGACGAGCAGTACTTC
CASSIDRNDEQYF
>TRBV19|TRBJ1-3|many|-
TGTGCCAGTAGTAAGGACAACTCTGGAAACACCATATATTTT
CASSKDNSGNTIYF
>TRBV10-2|TRBJ1-2|-|-
TGCGCCAGCACCTTTGACACCGACTATGGCTACACCTTC
CASTFDTDYGYTF
>TRBV9|TRBJ2-1|once|TRBD2
TGTGCCAGCAGCGTAGTGAGCGGGGGGGCCGCTGAGCAGTTCTTC
CASSVVSGGAAEQFF
>TRBV24-1|TRBJ2-7|-|-
TGTGCCACCAGTGACCCGGGTTCCTACGAGCAGTACTTC
CATSDPGSYEQYF
>TRBV19|TRBJ1-2|-|-
TGTGCCAGTAGTTCCAGGACGAGGGTAGACTACACCTTC
CASSSRTRVDYTF
>TRBV27|TRBJ1-4|-|-
TGTGCCAGCAGTTTAGGTCGTCAGGTTAATGAAAAACTGTTTTTT
CASSLGRQVNEKLFF
>TRBV5-5|TRBJ2-1|-|TRBD1
TGTGCCAGCAGCTGGACAGGGTTCCACAATGAGCAGTTCTTC
CASSWTGFHNEQFF
>TRBV19|TRBJ2-1|-|-
TGTGCCAGTAGTCCGGGCGGGAATGTGAATGAGCAGTTCTTC
CASSPGGNVNEQFF
>TRBV11-3|TRBJ1-3|-|TRBD1
TGTGCCAGCAGCTCGAGGGGGCAAATCTCTGGAAACACCATATATTTT
CASSSRGQISGNTIYF
>TRBV7-8|TRBJ1-1|few|-
TGTGCCAGCAGCCCCAATCAGGGGATGGGCACTGAAGCTTTCTTT
CASSPNQGMGTEAFF
>TRBV21-1|TRBJ1-2|-|-
TGTGCCAGCAGCCTTCGACAGGGGGCGGCTGTTGTCTATGGCTACACCTTC
CASSLRQGAAVVYGYTF
>TRBV7-6|TRBJ2-7|-|TRBD2
TGTGCCAGCAGCTTAGCAGCGGGAGGGAAGGGAGCCTCCTACGAGCAGTACTTC
CASSLAAGGKGASYEQYF
>TRBV6-5|TRBJ1-6|-|TRBD1
TGTGCCAGCAGGGCCCGGGACAGGGTTAATTCACCCCTCCACTTT
CASRARDRVNSPLHF
>TRBV3-1/TRBV3-2|TRBJ1-6|-|TRBD1
TGTGCCAGCAGCCCCACGGGGACAGGTGGAAATTCACCCCTCCACTTT
CASSPTGTGGNSPLHF
>TRBV7-9|TRBJ1-6|-|-
TGTGCCAGCAGCCTTCTAAATTCACCCCTCCACTTT
CASSLLNSPLHF
>TRBV5-5|TRBJ1-1|-|-
TGTGCCAGCAGCTCGCGGGACCGGGGCACTGAAGCTTTCTTT
CASSSRDRGTEAFF
>TRBV24-1|TRBJ2-5|-|TRBD2
TGTGCCACCAGTCAAAGACTAGCGGGGGAATGGGAGACCCAGTACTTC
CATSQRLAGEWETQYF
>TRBV4-3|TRBJ1-2|-|TRBD1
TGCGCCAGCAGCCAAGAACCCAGGGGGCAGTATGGCTACACCTTC
CASSQEPRGQYGYTF
>TRBV6-6|TRBJ1-1|-|TRBD1
TGTGCCAGCAGTCCGGGAACAGGGGGCGCCGGGTGGTGGAACACTGAAGCTTTCTTT
CASSPGTGGAGWWNTEAFF